This TCR beta chain emerged from a study of T cell responses to AZD1222 COVID-19 vaccine. This CDR3 has 15 residues. Trimming stripped 0 bases from V and 1 base from J, with 7 bases between. Germline CDR1 is LGHDT and CDR2 is YNNKEL (reference sequence). TCRdb keeps only in-frame clones here, not all; method: immunoSEQ multiplex PCR. The profile shows 150,000 to 200,000 clones, 90% to 95% of them singletons. The V call is TRBV3-1 (or the pseudogene TRBV3-2), the J call TRBJ1-5, with D uncertain. The TCR sequence derives from an adult who received the AZD1222 COVID-19 vaccine. The sequences come from peripheral blood, collected 28 days after the second AZD1222 dose. DNA of the CDR3: TGTGCCAGCAGCCAAGATATCGGCAGCAATCAGCCCCAGCATTTT. Translated, it gives CASSQDIGSNQPQHF.